This TCR beta chain was recovered during a study of Graves' ophthalmopathy and Graves' hyperthyroidism. Looking at the study overall: There was a collection of peripheral blood at initial diagnosis, before any treatment. Overall study results and limits: The study's model predicted ophthalmopathy progression at roughly 69% sensitivity and 72% to 75% specificity.

Amplifying from RNA transcripts, the study obtained TCR beta CDR3 regions. HTBI primers served in a first-round RT-PCR, which a second-round multiplex PCR followed. TCRdb re-derived calls from the multiplex PCR reads in MiXCR, one entry per CDR3 protein. Of about 480,000 distinct CDR3 sequences listed, approximately 14% were seen once; the top ten hold roughly 10%. This clonotype was recorded at least ten times. Antigen unknown. Among the exclusions were patients with other autoimmune diseases, uncontrolled infections, pregnancy or lactation. Patients were diagnosed from clinical symptoms, serum thyroxine, TRAb, thyroid ultrasound and orbital computed tomography. CDR1 KGHDR and CDR2 SFDVKD come from the germline V gene. This CDR3 has 13 amino acids. Trimming at V came to 11 bases and at J to 5 bases, leaving 9 bases not matched to a gene.

Sequencing was performed on blood. The chain links TRBV24-1 to TRBJ2-7; 9 positions match TRBD2. This clonotype was obtained from a woman in her twenties or thirties with Graves' ophthalmopathy. The CDR3 region is CAISGGHLDEQYF. CDR3 sequence (DNA): TGTGCCATCAGCGGGGGGCACCTCGACGAGCAGTACTTC.